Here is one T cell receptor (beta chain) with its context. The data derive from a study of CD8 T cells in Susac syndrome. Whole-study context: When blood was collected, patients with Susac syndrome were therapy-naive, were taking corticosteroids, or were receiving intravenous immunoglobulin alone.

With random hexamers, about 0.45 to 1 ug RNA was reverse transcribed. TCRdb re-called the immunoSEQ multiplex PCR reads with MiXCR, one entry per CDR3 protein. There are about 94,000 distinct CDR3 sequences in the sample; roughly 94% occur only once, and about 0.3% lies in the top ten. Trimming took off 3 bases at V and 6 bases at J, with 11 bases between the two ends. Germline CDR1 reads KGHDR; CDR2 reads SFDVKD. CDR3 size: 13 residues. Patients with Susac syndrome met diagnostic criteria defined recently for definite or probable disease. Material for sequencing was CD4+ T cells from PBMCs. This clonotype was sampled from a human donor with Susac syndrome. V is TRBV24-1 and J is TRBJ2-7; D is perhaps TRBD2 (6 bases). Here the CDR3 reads CATSDPTSSEQYF. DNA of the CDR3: TGTGCCACCAGTGATCCCACTAGCAGCGAGCAGTACTTC.